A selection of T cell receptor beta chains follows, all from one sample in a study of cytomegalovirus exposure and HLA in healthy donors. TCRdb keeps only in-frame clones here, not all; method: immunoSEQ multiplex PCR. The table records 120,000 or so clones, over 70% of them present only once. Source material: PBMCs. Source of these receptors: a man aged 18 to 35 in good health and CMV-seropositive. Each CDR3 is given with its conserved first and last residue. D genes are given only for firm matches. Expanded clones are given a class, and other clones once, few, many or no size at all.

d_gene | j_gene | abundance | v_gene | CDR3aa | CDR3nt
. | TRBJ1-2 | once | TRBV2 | CASSESGVRGGYTF | TGTGCCAGCAGTGAGTCGGGAGTAAGAGGCGGCTACACCTTC
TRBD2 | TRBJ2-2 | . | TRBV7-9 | CASSSTYPGLAETGELFF | TGTGCCAGCAGCTCAACCTACCCGGGACTAGCGGAAACCGGGGAGCTGTTTTTT
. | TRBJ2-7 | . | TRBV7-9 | CASSKTVPYEQYF | TGTGCCAGCAGCAAGACAGTCCCCTACGAGCAGTACTTC
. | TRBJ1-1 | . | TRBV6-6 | CASSYNGNTEAFF | TGTGCCAGCAGTTATAACGGGAACACTGAAGCTTTCTTT
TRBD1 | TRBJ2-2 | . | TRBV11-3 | CASSFGGQGAGELFF | TGTGCCAGCAGCTTTGGCGGACAGGGGGCCGGGGAGCTGTTTTTT
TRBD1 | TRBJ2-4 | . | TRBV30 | CAWSAGGKNIQYF | TGTGCCTGGAGTGCAGGGGGAAAAAACATTCAGTACTTC
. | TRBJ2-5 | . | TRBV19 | CASSIGQQETQYF | TGTGCCAGTAGTATAGGACAGCAAGAGACCCAGTACTTC
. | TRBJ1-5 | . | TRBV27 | CASSFQVHQPQHF | TGTGCCAGCAGTTTTCAGGTACATCAGCCCCAGCATTTT
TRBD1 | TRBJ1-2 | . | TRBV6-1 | CASSIRDSYGYTF | TGTGCCAGCAGTATCCGGGACAGCTATGGCTACACCTTC
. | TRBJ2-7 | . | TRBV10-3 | CAIRRGHEQYF | TGTGCCATCAGAAGGGGCCACGAGCAGTACTTC
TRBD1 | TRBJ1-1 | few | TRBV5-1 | CASSPRQGLNTEAFF | TGCGCCAGCAGCCCACGACAGGGATTGAACACTGAAGCTTTCTTT
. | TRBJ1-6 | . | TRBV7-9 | CASSNVDRNSPLHF | TGTGCCAGCAGCAACGTAGACAGAAATTCACCCCTCCACTTT
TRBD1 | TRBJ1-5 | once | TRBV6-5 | CASSSDRVGQPQHF | TGTGCCAGCAGCTCAGACAGGGTGGGTCAGCCCCAGCATTTT
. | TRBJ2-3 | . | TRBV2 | CASPRDKSTDTQYF | TGTGCCAGCCCGAGGGATAAAAGCACAGATACGCAGTATTTT
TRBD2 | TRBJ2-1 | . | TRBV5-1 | CASSGGLAGGNEQFF | TGCGCCAGCAGTGGTGGGCTAGCGGGAGGAAATGAGCAGTTCTTC
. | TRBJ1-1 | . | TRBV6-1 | CASRRRQVGTEAFF | TGTGCCAGCAGACGCCGACAGGTGGGCACTGAAGCTTTCTTT
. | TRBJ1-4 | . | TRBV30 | CAWSYTGTQTEKLFF | TGTGCCTGGAGTTACACCGGGACACAAACTGAAAAACTGTTTTTT
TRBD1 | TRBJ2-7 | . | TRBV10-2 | CASNNRDRPSSYEQYF | TGCGCCAGCAATAACCGGGACAGGCCGAGCTCCTACGAGCAGTACTTC
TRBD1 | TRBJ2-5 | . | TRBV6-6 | CASRAGTGGELETQYF | TGTGCCAGCAGAGCTGGGACAGGGGGCGAGTTAGAGACCCAGTACTTC
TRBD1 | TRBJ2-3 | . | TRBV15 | CATSRVTGDTTDTQYF | TGTGCCACCAGCAGAGTCACAGGGGATACCACAGATACGCAGTATTTT
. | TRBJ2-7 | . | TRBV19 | CASSISRASLPYEQYF | TGTGCCAGTAGTATCTCCAGGGCGTCCCTCCCCTACGAGCAGTACTTC
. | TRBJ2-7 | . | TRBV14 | CASSQEWGSSYEQYF | TGTGCCAGCAGCCAAGAGTGGGGCAGTTCCTACGAGCAGTACTTC
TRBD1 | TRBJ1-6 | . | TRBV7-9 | CASSLSRTGLSPLHF | TGTGCCAGCAGCTTATCCAGGACAGGACTATCACCCCTCCACTTT
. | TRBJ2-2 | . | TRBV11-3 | CASSLTWRGMNTGELFF | TGTGCCAGCAGCCTAACGTGGCGCGGTATGAACACCGGGGAGCTGTTTTTT
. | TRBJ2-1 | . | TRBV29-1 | CSVERQPGYNEQFF | TGCAGCGTGGAGAGACAGCCCGGCTACAATGAGCAGTTCTTC
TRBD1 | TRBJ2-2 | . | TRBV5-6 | CASSLRTGSNTGELFF | TGTGCCAGCAGCTTACGGACAGGGTCGAACACCGGGGAGCTGTTTTTT
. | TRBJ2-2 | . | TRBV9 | CASSYGTGELFF | TGTGCCAGCAGCTACGGCACCGGGGAGCTGTTTTTT
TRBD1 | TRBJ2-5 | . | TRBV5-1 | CASSPGQGRETQYF | TGCGCCAGCAGCCCGGGACAGGGCCGAGAGACCCAGTACTTC
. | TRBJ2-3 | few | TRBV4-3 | CASAGGDTDTQYF | TGCGCCAGCGCCGGGGGTGACACAGATACGCAGTATTTT
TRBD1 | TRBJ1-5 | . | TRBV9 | CASSSGQGPNQPQHF | TGTGCCAGCAGCTCGGGACAGGGACCTAATCAGCCCCAGCATTTT
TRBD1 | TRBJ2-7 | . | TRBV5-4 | CASSARDRYGEQYF | TGTGCCAGCAGCGCTAGGGACAGGTATGGCGAGCAGTACTTC
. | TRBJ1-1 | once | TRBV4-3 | CASSQAVDRRNTEAFF | TGCGCCAGCAGCCAGGCCGTAGACAGGAGGAACACTGAAGCTTTCTTT
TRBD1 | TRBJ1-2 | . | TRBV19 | CASSTGQGDASF | TGTGCCAGTAGTACGGGACAGGGGGACGCTTCCTTC
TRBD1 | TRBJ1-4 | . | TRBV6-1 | CASSGQTGARAEKLFF | TGTGCCAGCAGTGGACAAACAGGGGCGCGGGCTGAAAAACTGTTTTTT
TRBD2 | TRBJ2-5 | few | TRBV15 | CATSRVRAGVTWTQYF | TGTGCCACCAGCAGGGTTCGGGCGGGGGTCACCTGGACCCAGTACTTC
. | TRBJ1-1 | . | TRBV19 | CASKGQGRTEAFF | TGTGCCAGTAAAGGGCAGGGGAGAACTGAAGCTTTCTTT
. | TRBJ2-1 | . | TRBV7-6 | CASSPWGQGRDEQFF | TGTGCCAGCAGCCCCTGGGGGCAGGGTAGGGATGAGCAGTTCTTC
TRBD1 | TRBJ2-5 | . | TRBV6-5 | CASSGTGTGGETQYF | TGTGCCAGCAGCGGGACCGGGACAGGGGGAGAGACCCAGTACTTC
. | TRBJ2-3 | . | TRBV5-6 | CATTNKNRADTQYF | TGTGCCACCACGAATAAAAATAGAGCAGATACGCAGTATTTT
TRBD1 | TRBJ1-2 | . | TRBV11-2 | CASSLSFPRGQGYGYTF | TGTGCCAGCAGCTTATCCTTCCCGCGAGGACAGGGTTACGGCTACACCTTC
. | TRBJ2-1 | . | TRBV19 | CASSMLPGNEQFF | TGTGCCAGTAGTATGCTCCCGGGAAATGAGCAGTTCTTC
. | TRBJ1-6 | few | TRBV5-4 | CASSPIPGRIDSPLHF | TGTGCCAGCAGCCCAATTCCAGGGAGGATAGATTCACCCCTCCACTTT
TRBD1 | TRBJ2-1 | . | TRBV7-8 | CASSRRDRDYNEQFF | TGTGCCAGCAGCCGCCGGGACAGGGACTACAATGAGCAGTTCTTC
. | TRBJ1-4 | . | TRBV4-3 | CASSQAPGRDNEKLFF | TGCGCCAGCAGCCAAGCTCCGGGGCGGGATAATGAAAAACTGTTTTTT
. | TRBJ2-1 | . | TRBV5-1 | CASSVGSNEQFF | TGCGCCAGCAGCGTCGGTAGCAATGAGCAGTTCTTC
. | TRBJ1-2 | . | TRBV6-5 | CASSDPGGPGYTF | TGTGCCAGCAGTGACCCGGGGGGGCCGGGCTACACCTTC
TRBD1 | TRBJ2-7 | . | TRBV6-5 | CASSERTGRSEQYF | TGTGCCAGTAGTGAAAGGACAGGGAGGTCCGAGCAGTACTTC
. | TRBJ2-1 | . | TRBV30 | CAWSVRTDNEQFF | TGTGCCTGGAGTGTCAGGACAGACAATGAGCAGTTCTTC
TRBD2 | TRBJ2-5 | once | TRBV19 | CASTGTSGVQETQYF | TGTGCCAGTACCGGGACTAGCGGGGTTCAAGAGACCCAGTACTTC
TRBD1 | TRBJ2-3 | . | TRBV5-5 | CASSRLGQGTDTQYF | TGTGCCAGCAGCCGACTCGGACAGGGCACAGATACGCAGTATTTT
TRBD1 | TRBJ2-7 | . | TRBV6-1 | CASSETGTGFHYEQYF | TGTGCCAGCAGTGAAACCGGGACAGGGTTTCATTACGAGCAGTACTTC
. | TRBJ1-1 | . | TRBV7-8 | CASSLGEAYEAFF | TGTGCCAGCAGCTTAGGGGAGGCCTATGAAGCTTTCTTT
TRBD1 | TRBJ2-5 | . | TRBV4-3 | CASSLKIPGQGLRVDQETQYF | TGCGCCAGCAGCCTCAAAATCCCGGGACAGGGCTTAAGGGTAGACCAAGAGACCCAGTACTTC
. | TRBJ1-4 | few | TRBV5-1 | CASSQGEVTNEKLFF | TGCGCCAGCAGCCAGGGTGAAGTAACTAATGAAAAACTGTTTTTT
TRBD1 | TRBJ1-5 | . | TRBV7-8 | CASRSGGGNQPQHF | TGTGCCAGCAGGTCAGGGGGCGGGAATCAGCCCCAGCATTTT
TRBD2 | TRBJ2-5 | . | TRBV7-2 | CASRKLAGGGETQYF | TGTGCCAGCAGGAAACTAGCGGGGGGAGGGGAGACCCAGTACTTC
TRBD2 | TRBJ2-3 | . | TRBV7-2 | CASSASGGAVKDTQYF | TGTGCCAGCAGCGCTAGCGGGGGGGCCGTCAAAGATACGCAGTATTTT
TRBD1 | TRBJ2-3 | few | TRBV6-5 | CASRRDRVADTQYF | TGTGCCAGCAGGCGTGACAGGGTGGCAGATACGCAGTATTTT
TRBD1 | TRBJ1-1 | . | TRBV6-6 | CASSPDRASEAFF | TGTGCCAGCAGTCCCGACAGGGCTTCTGAAGCTTTCTTT